This T cell receptor (beta chain) was documented in a study of post-analysis software for immune sequencing data. The CDR3 consists of 14 residues. Trimming removed 5 bases from V and 6 bases from J; junction bases left unmatched: 6. Germline V gene data show CDR1 as SGHTA and CDR2 as FQGNSA. Study-wide results and limits: Patients had higher frequencies than controls of about 5 TRBV segments, including TRBV5-6, TRBV5-1 and TRBV20-1. Multiple sclerosis patients showed significantly lower normalized Chao1 diversity than controls did.

About this clonotype: Its antigen is currently unknown.

The TCR beta cDNA libraries contained unique molecular identifiers. Each CDR3 protein is one row after TCRdb ran MiXCR on the PCR reads. The repertoire has 750,000 to 950,000 distinct CDR3 sequences, approximately 53% of them found once; the top ten carry approximately 4.2%. This clonotype was obtained from a girl between 5 and 17 years old with multiple sclerosis. The chain uses TRBV7-2 and TRBJ2-5; 10 positions agree with TRBD1. The specimen was blood. DNA for the CDR3: TGTGCCAGCAGCCAGACAGGGGGCGCCCAGACCCAGTACTTC. Protein product: CASSQTGGAQTQYF. The full variable domain, rest sourced from reference TRBV7-2 and TRBJ2-5, is GAGVSQSPSNKVTEKGKDVELRCDPISGHTALYWYRQSLGQGLEFLIYFQGNSAPDKSGLPSDRFSAERTGGSVSTLTIQRTQQEDSAVYLCASSQTGGAQTQYFGPGTRLLVL.